This T cell receptor beta chain was sequenced for a study of control samples from healthy donors and cancer patients. Trimming took off 4 bases at V and 3 bases at J, with 4 bases between the two ends. CDR3 length equals 12 residues. Germline lookup yields CDR1 SNHLY and CDR2 FYNNEI. The repertoire was sequenced with immunoSEQ multiplex PCR; TCRdb's copy has only in-frame clones and lacks some. This table holds 110,000 or so clones, around 88% found once. The rearrangement joins TRBV2 to TRBJ1-5; D is ambiguous. The sequenced material came from blood. The source of this sequence is a woman aged 45 to 65 in good health. CDR3 nucleotides: TGTGCCAGCAGTGGATCCAATCAGCCCCAGCATTTT. Amino acids: CASSGSNQPQHF.